This T cell receptor beta chain comes out of a study of blood T cell repertoires in COVID-19. The wider study: There were acute and convalescent COVID-19 samples, and they came from the United States, Italy and Spain. The cDNA or gDNA used as material had been derived from T cells, B-cell-depleted T cells, or PBMCs.

Study processing details: Using reference gene primer amplification, nucleated cell counts were estimated. Generated by immunoSEQ multiplex PCR, the TCRdb table keeps only in-frame clones and is missing some. Clone size and V and J calls were adopted from that table, with D and trimming inferred from the DNA. The sample contains around 92,000 clones, 89% of which appear only once. Germline V gene lookup returns CDR1 SGHDT and CDR2 YYEEEE. The V and J ends lost 4 bases and 7 bases respectively, with 15 bases between them. The CDR3 covers 15 residues. The sample consisted of peripheral blood. The clonotype was recovered from a woman over 75 with active COVID-19. The gene calls are TRBV5-6 and TRBJ1-6; unclear D gene. The CDR3 region is CASSPGMTANSPLHF. CDR3 in DNA: TGTGCCAGCAGCCCCGGGATGACGGCGAATTCACCCCTCCACTTT.